This T cell receptor (beta chain) was observed in a study of OX40 agonist ivuxolimab in advanced cancers. Broader study findings: The specificity for antigen of the expanded peripheral T cells was not determined.

Points on this clone: Its antigen is unknown.

Sequencing was performed with immunoSEQ multiplex PCR; in TCRdb, only in-frame clones are kept and a portion is missing. The sample shows nearly 25,000 clones, approximately 91% of them seen only once. CDR1 SGHRS and CDR2 YFSETQ come from the germline V gene. The V end was cut by 4 bases, the J end by 7 bases, with 9 bases between. The CDR3 covers 12 residues. This clonotype was sampled from an adult with an advanced solid tumor such as melanoma, head and neck, liver or kidney cancer. This rearrangement joins TRBV5-1 to TRBJ2-1, with no clear D. The sequencing here drew on CD4+ or CD8+ T cells sorted from blood, taken in a trial of the OX40 agonist ivuxolimab. The CDR3 sequence: CASSADLNEQFF. CDR3 in DNA: TGCGCCAGCAGCGCCGACTTAAATGAGCAGTTCTTC.